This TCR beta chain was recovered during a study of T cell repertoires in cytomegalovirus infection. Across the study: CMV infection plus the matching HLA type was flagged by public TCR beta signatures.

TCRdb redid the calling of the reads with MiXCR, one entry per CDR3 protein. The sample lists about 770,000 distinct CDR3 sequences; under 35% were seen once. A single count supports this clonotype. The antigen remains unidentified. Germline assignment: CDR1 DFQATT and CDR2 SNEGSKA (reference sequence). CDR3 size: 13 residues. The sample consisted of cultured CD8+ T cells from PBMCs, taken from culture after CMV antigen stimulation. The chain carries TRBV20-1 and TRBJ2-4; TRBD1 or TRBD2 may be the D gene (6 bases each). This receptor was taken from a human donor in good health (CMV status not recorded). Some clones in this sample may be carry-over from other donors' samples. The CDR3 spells CSGEGGNHNIQYF. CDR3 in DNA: TGCAGCGGAGAAGGGGGGAATCATAACATTCAGTACTTC.